The text below deals with one TCR beta chain. The data derive from a study of blood T cells in healthy people across ages. Then a second PCR, running roughly 6 to 12 cycles, was carried out with a sample-barcoded 5' primer and a J-beta primer mix. Every single cDNA molecule received a tag from a template-switch adaptor with 12 random nucleotides. Each CDR3 protein gets one entry after TCRdb re-called the 5' RACE reads with MiXCR. The table has around 870,000 distinct CDR3 sequences, under 30% seen once. Donors ranged from roughly 6 to 90 years old and were healthy Caucasians in Russia. The length of the CDR3 is 15 residues. Per the germline V gene, CDR1 is DFQATT and CDR2 is SNEGSKA (reference sequence). V shed 0 bases and J shed 3 bases, with 15 bases lying between them.

This clonotype originated in a woman older than 75 in good health. Sequencing was done on a sample of blood. This sequence joins TRBV20-1 and TRBJ2-7; no clear D. The CDR3 protein is CSARDRSRLNYEQYF. DNA for the CDR3: TGCAGTGCTAGAGATCGTAGCCGGTTGAACTACGAGCAGTACTTC.